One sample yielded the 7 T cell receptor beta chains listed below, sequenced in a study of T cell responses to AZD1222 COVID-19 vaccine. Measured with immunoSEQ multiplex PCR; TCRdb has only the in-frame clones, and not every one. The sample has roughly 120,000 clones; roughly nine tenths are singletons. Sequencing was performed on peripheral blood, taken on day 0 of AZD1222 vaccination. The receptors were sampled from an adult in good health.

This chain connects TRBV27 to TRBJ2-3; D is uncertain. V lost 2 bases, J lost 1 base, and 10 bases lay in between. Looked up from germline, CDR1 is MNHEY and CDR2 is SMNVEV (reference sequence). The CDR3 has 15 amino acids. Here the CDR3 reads CASSLRAVRTDTQYF. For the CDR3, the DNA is TGTGCCAGCAGTTTACGTGCGGTCCGCACAGATACGCAGTATTTT.

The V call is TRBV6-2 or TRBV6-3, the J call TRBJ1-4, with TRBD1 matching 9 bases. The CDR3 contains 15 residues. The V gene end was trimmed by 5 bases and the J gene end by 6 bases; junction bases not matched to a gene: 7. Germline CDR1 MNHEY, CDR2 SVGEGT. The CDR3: CASSQGQGFDEKLFF. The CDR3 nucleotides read TGTGCCAGCAGTCAAGGACAGGGGTTTGATGAAAAACTGTTTTTT.

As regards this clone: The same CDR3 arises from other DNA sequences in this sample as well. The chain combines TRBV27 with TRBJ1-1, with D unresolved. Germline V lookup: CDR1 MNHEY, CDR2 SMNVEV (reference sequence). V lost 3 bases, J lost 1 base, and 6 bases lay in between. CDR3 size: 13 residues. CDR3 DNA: TGTGCCAGCAGTTTGCAGAGGAACACTGAAGCTTTCTTT. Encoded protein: CASSLQRNTEAFF.

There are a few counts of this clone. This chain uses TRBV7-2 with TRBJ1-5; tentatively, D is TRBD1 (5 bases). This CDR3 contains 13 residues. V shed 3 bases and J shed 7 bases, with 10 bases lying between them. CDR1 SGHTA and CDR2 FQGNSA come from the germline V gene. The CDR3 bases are TGTGCCAGCAGCTTTAAAGGGGACCAGCCCCAGCATTTT. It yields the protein CASSFKGDQPQHF.

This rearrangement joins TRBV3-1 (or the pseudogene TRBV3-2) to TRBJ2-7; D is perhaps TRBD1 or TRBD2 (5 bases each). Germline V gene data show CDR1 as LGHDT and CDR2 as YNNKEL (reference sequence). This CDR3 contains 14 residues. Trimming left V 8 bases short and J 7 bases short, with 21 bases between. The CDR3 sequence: CASVGAGTAGEQYF. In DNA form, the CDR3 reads TGTGCCAGCGTCGGGGCTGGGACCGCCGGTGAGCAGTACTTC.

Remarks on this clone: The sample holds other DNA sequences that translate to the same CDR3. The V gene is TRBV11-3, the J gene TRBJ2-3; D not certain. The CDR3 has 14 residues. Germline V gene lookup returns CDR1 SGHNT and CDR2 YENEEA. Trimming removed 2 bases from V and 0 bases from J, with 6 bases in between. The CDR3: CASSLTTSTDTQYF. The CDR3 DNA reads TGTGCCAGCAGCTTAACAACTAGCACAGATACGCAGTATTTT.

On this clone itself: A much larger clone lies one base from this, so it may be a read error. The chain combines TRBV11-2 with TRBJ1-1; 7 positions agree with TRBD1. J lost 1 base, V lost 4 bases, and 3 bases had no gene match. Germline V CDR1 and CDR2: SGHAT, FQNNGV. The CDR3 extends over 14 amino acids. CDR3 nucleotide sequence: TGTGCCAGCAGCTCCAGACAGGGGAACACTGAAGCTTTCTTT. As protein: CASSSRQGNTEAFF. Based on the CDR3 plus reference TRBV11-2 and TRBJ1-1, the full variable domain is EAGVAQSPRYKIIEKRQSVAFWCNPISGHATLYWYQQILGQGPKLLIQFQNNGVVDDSQLPKDRFSAERLKGVDSTLKIQPAKLEDSAVYLCASSSRQGNTEAFFGQGTRLTVV.